The TCR beta chain under discussion was sequenced for a study of OX40 agonist ivuxolimab in advanced cancers. Sequencing was performed with immunoSEQ multiplex PCR; in TCRdb, only in-frame clones are kept and a portion is missing. The data contain almost 70,000 clones, 90% of them singletons. As concerns this clone: Antigen specificity is unknown.

Findings of the study overall: Some nonresponders additionally presented with little normalized T-cell clonal expansion.

Specimen: CD4+ or CD8+ T cells sorted from blood, collected in a trial of the OX40 agonist ivuxolimab. The clonotype originates from an adult with an advanced solid tumor such as melanoma, head and neck, liver or kidney cancer.

The CDR3 nucleotides read TGTGCCACCAGCAGAGACGGGAAGGAGAGCGAGACCCAGTACTTC. Translated, it gives CATSRDGKESETQYF. The chain uses TRBV15 and TRBJ2-5, with a tentative D call TRBD2 (5 bases). This CDR3 is built from 15 residues. The V end was cut by 0 bases, the J end by 5 bases, with 13 bases between. Germline CDR1 is LNHNV and CDR2 is YYDKDF (reference sequence).